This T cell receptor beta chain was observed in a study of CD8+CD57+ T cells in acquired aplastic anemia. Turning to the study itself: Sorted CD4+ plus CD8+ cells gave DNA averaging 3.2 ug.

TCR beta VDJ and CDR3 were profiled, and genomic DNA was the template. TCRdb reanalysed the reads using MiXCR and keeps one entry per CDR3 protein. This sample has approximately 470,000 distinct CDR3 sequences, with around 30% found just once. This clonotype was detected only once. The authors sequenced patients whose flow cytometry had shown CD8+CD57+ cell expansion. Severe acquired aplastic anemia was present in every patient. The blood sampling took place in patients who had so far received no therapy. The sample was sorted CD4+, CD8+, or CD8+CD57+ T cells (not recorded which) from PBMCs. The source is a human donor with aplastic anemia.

This chain's CDR3 is CSAWTGGHYEQYF. CDR3 nucleotide sequence: TGCAGTGCCTGGACTGGGGGACACTACGAGCAGTACTTC. The chain couples TRBV20-1 to TRBJ2-7; maybe TRBD1 (6 bases). The germline V gene encodes CDR1 DFQATT and CDR2 SNEGSKA (reference sequence). Trimming shortened V by 6 bases and J by 3 bases, and 15 bases separated the two germline ends. The CDR3 contains 13 residues.